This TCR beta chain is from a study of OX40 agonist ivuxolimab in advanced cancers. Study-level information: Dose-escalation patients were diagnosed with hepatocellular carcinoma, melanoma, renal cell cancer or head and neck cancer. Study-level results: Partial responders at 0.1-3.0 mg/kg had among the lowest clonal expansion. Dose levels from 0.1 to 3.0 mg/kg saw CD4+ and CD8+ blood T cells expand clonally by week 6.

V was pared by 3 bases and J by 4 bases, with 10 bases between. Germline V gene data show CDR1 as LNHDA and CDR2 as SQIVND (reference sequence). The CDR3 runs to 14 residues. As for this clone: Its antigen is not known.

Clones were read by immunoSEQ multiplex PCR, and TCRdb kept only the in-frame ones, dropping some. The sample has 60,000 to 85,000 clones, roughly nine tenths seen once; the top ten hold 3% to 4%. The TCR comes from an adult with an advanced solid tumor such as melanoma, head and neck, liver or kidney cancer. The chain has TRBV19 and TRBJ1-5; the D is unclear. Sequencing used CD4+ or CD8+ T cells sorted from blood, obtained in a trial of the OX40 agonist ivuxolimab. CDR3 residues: CASSITSVNQPQHF. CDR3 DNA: TGTGCCAGTAGTATTACGTCGGTAAATCAGCCCCAGCATTTT. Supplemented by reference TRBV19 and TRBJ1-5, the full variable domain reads DGGITQSPKYLFRKEGQNVTLSCEQNLNHDAMYWYRQDPGQGLRLIYYSQIVNDFQKGDIAEGYSVSREKKESFPLTVTSAQKNPTAFYLCASSITSVNQPQHFGDGTRLSIL.